This T cell receptor (beta chain) was found in a study of neurological immune-mediated disorders. Regarding the study as a whole: Private repertoires in all groups were suggested by the finding that expanded clones across subjects shared no CDR3 amino acid sequences. The level of TCR clonal expansion was highest in patients with HTLV-1-associated myelopathy and lowest in multiple sclerosis, where it fell below the level seen in healthy controls.

The starting material, 2 million PBMCs stored at -80 C, gave rise to the unsorted libraries. The V end lost 5 bases, the J end lost 1 base, and 14 bases lay between the germline ends. The CDR3 totals 15 residues. Germline V lookup: CDR1 SGHRS, CDR2 YFSETQ. TCRdb independently ran MiXCR on the 5' RACE reads; one entry per CDR3 protein. The sample has about 43,000 distinct CDR3 sequences; more than 9.5% are singletons. This clonotype was found many times. Its antigen remains unidentified. The sequence was collected from a female donor in good health. The chain recombines TRBV5-1 with TRBJ2-3, with a possible D match to TRBD2 (7 bases). Material: PBMCs. CDR3 in amino acids: CASRLAGAGTDTQYF. The DNA of the CDR3 is TGCGCCAGCAGGCTGGCGGGGGCGGGCACAGATACGCAGTATTTT.